This T cell receptor (beta chain) was profiled in a study of shared clonotypes between healthy human individuals. Sequencing was performed with immunoSEQ multiplex PCR; in TCRdb, only in-frame clones are kept and a portion is missing. The profile shows about a million clones, under 80% of them singletons. V shed 2 bases and J 7 bases; nucleotides not matched to a gene: 4. Germline values: CDR1 KGHSH, CDR2 LQKENI. This CDR3 is 13 amino acids long. This clone was seen a few times. The receptor was derived from a man between 18 and 35 years old in good health. The chain couples TRBV18 to TRBJ1-1; 7 nucleotides align to TRBD1. Sequencing input: memory CD4+ T cells sorted from blood. Stated subset: CD45RA-negative fraction. In DNA form, the CDR3 reads TGTGCCAGCTCACCAGAGTCAGGGGGTGAAGCTTTCTTT. This gives the protein CASSPESGGEAFF. Based on the CDR3 plus reference TRBV18 and TRBJ1-1, the full variable domain is NAGVMQNPRHLVRRRGQEARLRCSPMKGHSHVYWYRQLPEEGLKFMVYLQKENIIDESGMPKERFSAEFPKEGPSILRIQQVVRGDSAAYFCASSPESGGEAFFGQGTRLTVV.